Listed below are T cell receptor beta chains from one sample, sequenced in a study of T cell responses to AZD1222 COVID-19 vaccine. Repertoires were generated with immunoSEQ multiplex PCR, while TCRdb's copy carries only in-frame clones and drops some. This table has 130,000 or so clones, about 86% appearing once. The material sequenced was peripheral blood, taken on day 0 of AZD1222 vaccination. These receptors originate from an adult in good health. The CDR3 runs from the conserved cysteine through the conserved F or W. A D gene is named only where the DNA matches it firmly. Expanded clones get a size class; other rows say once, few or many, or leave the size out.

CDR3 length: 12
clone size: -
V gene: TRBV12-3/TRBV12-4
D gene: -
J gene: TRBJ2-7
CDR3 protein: CASSSSSYEQYF
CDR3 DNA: TGTGCCAGCAGCTCAAGCTCCTACGAGCAGTACTTC

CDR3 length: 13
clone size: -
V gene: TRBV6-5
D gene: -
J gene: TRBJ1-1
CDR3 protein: CASTPGWNTEAFF
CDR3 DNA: TGTGCCAGCACCCCAGGGTGGAACACTGAAGCTTTCTTT

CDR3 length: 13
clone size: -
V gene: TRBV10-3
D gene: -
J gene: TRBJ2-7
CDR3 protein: CAISVRGDYEQYF
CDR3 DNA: TGTGCCATCAGTGTAAGAGGGGATTACGAGCAGTACTTC

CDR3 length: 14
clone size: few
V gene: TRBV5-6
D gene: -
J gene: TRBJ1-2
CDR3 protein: CASSLGLSGYGYTF
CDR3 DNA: TGTGCCAGCAGCTTGGGCCTGTCGGGTTATGGCTACACCTTC

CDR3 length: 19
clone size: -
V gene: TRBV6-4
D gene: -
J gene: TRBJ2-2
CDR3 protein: CASSDSGGTGAWGTGELFF
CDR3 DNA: TGTGCCAGCAGTGACTCGGGTGGAACGGGAGCTTGGGGCACCGGGGAGCTGTTTTTT

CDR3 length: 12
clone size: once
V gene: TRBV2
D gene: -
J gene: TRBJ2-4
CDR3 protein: CASSSDQNIQYF
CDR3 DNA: TGTGCCAGCAGTTCAGATCAAAACATTCAGTACTTC

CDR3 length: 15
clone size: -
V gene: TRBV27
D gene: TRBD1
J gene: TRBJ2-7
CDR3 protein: CASSRGDREPYEQYF
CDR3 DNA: TGTGCCAGCAGTCGGGGGGACAGGGAACCCTACGAGCAGTACTTC

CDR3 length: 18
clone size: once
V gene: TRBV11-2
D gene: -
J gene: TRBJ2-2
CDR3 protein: CASSLEGGRAGNTGELFF
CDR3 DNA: TGTGCCAGCAGCTTAGAAGGTGGGCGAGCGGGGAACACCGGGGAGCTGTTTTTT

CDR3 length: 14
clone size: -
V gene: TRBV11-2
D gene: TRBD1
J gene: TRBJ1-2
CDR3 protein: CASPGQGPRYGYTF
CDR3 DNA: TGTGCCAGCCCAGGACAGGGGCCCAGGTATGGCTACACCTTC

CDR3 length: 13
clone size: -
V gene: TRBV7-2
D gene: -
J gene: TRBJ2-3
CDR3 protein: CASSLQYSDTQYF
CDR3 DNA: TGTGCCAGCAGCTTACAATATTCAGATACGCAGTATTTT

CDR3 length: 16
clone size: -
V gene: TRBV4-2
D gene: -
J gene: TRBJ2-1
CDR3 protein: CASSQEPRQGGGEQFF
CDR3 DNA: TGTGCCAGCAGCCAAGAACCAAGACAGGGTGGGGGGGAGCAGTTCTTC

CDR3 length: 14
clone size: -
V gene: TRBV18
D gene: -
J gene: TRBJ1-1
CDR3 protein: CASSPEGKVAEAFF
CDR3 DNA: TGTGCCAGCTCACCCGAGGGGAAGGTAGCTGAAGCTTTCTTT

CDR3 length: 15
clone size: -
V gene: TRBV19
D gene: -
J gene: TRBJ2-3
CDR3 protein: CASSPSRGSTDTQYF
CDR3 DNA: TGTGCCAGTAGTCCTTCGCGGGGTAGCACAGATACGCAGTATTTT

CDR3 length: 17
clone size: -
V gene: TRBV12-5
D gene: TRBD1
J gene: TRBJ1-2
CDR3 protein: CASGSTNTGESNYGYTF
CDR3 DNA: TGTGCTAGTGGTTCGACAAATACAGGGGAATCAAACTATGGCTACACCTTC

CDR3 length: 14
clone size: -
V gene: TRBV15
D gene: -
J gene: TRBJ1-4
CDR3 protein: CATSRGGPDEKLFF
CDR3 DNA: TGTGCCACCAGCAGAGGTGGGCCCGACGAAAAACTGTTTTTT

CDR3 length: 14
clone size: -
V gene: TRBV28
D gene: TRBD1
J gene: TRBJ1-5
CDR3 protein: CATVTGGFSQPQHF
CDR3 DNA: TGTGCCACCGTGACAGGGGGATTCAGCCAGCCCCAGCATTTT

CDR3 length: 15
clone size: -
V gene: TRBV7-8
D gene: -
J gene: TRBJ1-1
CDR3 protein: CASSWTASKFPEAFF
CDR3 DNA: TGTGCCAGCAGCTGGACAGCCTCTAAATTTCCGGAAGCTTTCTTT

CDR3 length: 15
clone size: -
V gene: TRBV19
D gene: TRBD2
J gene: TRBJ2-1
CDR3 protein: CASSGGGRANNEQFF
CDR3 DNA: TGTGCCAGTAGTGGTGGCGGGAGGGCCAACAATGAGCAGTTCTTC

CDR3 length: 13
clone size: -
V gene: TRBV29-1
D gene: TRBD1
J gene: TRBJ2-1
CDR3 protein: CSVGGQVYNEQFF
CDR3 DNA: TGCAGCGTTGGTGGACAGGTATACAATGAGCAGTTCTTC

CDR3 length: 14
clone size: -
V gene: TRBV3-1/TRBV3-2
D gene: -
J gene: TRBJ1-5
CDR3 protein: CASSQDGPRQPQHF
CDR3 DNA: TGTGCCAGCAGCCAAGACGGGCCACGGCAGCCCCAGCATTTT

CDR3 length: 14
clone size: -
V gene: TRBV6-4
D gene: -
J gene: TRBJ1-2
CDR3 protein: CADPLCEDHHGYTF
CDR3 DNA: TGTGCCGACCCCTTATGTGAGGACCACCATGGCTACACCTTC

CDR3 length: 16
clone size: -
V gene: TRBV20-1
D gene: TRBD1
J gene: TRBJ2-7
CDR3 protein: CSASPYPGTGTYEQYF
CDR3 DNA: TGCAGTGCTAGTCCCTATCCAGGGACAGGGACCTACGAGCAGTACTTC

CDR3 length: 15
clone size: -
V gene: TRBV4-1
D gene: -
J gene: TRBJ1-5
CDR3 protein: CASSQVLQTNQPQHF
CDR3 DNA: TGCGCCAGCAGCCAAGTCCTGCAGACCAATCAGCCCCAGCATTTT

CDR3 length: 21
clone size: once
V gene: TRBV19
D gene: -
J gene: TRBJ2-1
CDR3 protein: CASRQVGEPGSVIRLSNEQFF
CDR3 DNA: TGTGCCAGTCGGCAGGTGGGCGAGCCGGGAAGTGTGATCCGCCTGAGCAATGAGCAGTTCTTC

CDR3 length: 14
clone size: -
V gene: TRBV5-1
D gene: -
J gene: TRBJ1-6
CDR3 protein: CASSFLSEDSPLHF
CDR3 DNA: TGCGCCAGCAGTTTTCTTTCGGAGGATTCACCCCTCCACTTT

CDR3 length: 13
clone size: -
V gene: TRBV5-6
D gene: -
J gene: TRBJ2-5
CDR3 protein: CASSKARVETQYF
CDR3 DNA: TGTGCCAGCAGCAAGGCTCGGGTGGAGACCCAGTACTTC

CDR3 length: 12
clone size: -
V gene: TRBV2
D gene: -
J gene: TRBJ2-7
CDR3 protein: CASSEAQFLQYF
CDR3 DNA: TGTGCCAGCAGTGAAGCGCAGTTCTTACAGTACTTC

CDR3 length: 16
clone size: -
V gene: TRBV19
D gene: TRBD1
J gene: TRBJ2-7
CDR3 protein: CASSISVTGFTYEQYF
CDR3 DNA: TGTGCCAGTAGTATTTCCGTGACAGGGTTCACCTACGAGCAGTACTTC